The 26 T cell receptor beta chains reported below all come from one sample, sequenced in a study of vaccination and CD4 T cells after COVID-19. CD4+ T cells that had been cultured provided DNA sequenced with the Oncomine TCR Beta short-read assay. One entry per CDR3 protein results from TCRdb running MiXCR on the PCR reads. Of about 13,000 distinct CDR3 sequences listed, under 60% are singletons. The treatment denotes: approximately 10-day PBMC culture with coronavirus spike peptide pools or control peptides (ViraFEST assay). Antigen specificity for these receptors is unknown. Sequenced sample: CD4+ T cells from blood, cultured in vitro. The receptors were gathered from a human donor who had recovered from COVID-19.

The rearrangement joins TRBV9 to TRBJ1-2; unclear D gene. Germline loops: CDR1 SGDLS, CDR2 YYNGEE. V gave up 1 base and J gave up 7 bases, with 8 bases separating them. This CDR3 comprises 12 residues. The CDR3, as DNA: TGTGCCAGCAGCGTATCTGGGTTTGGCTACACCTTC. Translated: CASSVSGFGYTF.

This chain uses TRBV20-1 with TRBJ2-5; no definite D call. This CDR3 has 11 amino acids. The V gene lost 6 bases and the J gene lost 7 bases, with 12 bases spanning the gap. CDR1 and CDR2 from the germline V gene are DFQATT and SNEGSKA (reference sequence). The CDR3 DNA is TGCAGTGCCCCTCTTAAGGCGACCCAGTACTTC. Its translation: CSAPLKATQYF.

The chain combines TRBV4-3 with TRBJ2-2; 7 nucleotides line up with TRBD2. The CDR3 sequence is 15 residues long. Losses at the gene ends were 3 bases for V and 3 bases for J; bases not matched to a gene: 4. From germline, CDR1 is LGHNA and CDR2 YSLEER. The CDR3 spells CASSHNLADTGELFF. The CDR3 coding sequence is TGCGCCAGCAGCCATAATCTAGCGGACACCGGGGAGCTGTTTTTT.

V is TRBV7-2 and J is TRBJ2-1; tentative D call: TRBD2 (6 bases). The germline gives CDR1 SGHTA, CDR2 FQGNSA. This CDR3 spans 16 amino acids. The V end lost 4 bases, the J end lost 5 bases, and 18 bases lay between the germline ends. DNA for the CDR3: TGTGCCAGCAGCTACCCAGGATGGGGGAGGAACAATGAGCAGTTCTTC. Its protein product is CASSYPGWGRNNEQFF. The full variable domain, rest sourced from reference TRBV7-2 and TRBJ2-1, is GAGVSQSPSNKVTEKGKDVELRCDPISGHTALYWYRQSLGQGLEFLIYFQGNSAPDKSGLPSDRFSAERTGGSVSTLTIQRTQQEDSAVYLCASSYPGWGRNNEQFFGPGTRLTVL.

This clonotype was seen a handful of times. CDR3: CSVYGGQANYGYTF. The DNA for the CDR3 is TGCAGTGTATACGGAGGGCAGGCCAACTATGGCTACACCTTC. The genes are TRBV20-1 and TRBJ1-2; unclear D gene. CDR1 and CDR2 from the germline V gene are DFQATT and SNEGSKA (reference sequence). With 7 bases removed from V and 2 bases from J, the gap between germline ends came to 17 bases. This CDR3 has 14 residues.

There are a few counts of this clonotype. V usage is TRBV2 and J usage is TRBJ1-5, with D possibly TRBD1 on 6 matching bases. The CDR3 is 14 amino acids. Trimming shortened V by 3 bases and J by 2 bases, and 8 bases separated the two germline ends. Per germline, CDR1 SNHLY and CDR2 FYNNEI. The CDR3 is CASSDRGGNQPQHF. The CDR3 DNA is TGTGCCAGCAGTGACAGGGGAGGCAATCAGCCCCAGCATTTT.

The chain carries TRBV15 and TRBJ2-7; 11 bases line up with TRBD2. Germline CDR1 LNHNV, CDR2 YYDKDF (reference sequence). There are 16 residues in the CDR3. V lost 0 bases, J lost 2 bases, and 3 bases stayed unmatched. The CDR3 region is CATSRDSSGGAYEQYF. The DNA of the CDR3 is TGTGCCACCAGCAGAGATAGTAGCGGGGGGGCCTACGAGCAGTACTTC. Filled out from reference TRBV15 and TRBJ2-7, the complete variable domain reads DAMVIQNPRYQVTQFGKPVTLSCSQTLNHNVMYWYQQKSSQAPKLLFHYYDKDFNNEADTPDNFQSRRPNTSFCFLDIRSPGLGDTAMYLCATSRDSSGGAYEQYFGPGTRLTVT.

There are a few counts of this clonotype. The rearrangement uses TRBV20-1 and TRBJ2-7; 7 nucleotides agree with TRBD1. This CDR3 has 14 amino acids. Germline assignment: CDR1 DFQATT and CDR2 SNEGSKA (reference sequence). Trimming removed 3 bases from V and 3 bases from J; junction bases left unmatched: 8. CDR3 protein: CSASETGSDYEQYF. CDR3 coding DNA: TGCAGTGCTAGCGAGACAGGGAGCGACTACGAGCAGTACTTC.

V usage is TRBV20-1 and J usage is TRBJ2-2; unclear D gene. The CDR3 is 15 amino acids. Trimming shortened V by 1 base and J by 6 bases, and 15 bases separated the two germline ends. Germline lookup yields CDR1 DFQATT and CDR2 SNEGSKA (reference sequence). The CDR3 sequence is CSARGFRIESGELFF. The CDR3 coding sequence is TGCAGTGCTAGAGGCTTTCGAATAGAGTCCGGGGAGCTGTTTTTT.

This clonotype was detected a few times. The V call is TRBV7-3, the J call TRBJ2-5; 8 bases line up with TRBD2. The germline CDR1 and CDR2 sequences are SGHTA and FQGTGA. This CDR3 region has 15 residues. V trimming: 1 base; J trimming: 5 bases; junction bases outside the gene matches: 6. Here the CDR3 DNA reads TGTGCCAGCAGCTTAATGGGTTCGGGAGGGGAGACCCAGTACTTC. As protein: CASSLMGSGGETQYF.

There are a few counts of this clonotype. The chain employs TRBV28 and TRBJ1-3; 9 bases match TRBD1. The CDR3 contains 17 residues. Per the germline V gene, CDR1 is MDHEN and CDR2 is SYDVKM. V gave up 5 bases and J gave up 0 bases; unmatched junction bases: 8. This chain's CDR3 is CASSRPGQGHSGNTIYF. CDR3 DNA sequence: TGTGCCAGCAGTAGACCGGGACAGGGACACTCTGGAAACACCATATATTTT.

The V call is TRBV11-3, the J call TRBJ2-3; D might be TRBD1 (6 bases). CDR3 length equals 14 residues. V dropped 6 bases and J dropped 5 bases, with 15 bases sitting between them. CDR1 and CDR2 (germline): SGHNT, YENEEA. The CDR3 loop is CASSARGGEDTQYF. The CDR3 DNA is TGTGCCAGCAGTGCTAGAGGGGGAGAAGATACGCAGTATTTT.

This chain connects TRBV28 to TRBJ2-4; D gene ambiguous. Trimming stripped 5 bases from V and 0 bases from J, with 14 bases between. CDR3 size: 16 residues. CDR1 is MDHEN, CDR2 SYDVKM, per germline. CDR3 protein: CASSAEGLLAKNIQYF. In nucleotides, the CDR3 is TGTGCCAGCAGTGCTGAAGGGCTCCTAGCCAAAAACATTCAGTACTTC.

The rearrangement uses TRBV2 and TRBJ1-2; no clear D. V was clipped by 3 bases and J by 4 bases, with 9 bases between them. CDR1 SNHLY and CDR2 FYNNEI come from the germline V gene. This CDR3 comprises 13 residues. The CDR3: CASSEGRGYGYTF. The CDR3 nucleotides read TGTGCCAGCAGTGAGGGCAGAGGCTATGGCTACACCTTC.

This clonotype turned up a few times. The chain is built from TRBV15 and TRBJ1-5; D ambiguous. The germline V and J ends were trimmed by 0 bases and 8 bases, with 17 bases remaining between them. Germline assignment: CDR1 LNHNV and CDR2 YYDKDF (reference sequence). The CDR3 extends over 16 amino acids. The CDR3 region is CATSRDFRVGSEPQHF. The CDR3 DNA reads TGTGCCACCAGCAGAGATTTTCGTGTAGGCTCGGAGCCCCAGCATTTT.

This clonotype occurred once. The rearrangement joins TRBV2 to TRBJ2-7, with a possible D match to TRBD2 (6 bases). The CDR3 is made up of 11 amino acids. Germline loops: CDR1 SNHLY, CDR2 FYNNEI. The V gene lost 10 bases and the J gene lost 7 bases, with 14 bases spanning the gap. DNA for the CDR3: TGTGCCAACGCCGTAAGCGGGGAGCAGTACTTC. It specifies CANAVSGEQYF.

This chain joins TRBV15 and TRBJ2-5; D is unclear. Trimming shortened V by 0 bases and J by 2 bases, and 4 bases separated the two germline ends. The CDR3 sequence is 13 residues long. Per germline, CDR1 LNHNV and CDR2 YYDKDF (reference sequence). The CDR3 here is CATSREQQETQYF. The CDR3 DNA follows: TGTGCCACCAGCAGAGAACAGCAAGAGACCCAGTACTTC.

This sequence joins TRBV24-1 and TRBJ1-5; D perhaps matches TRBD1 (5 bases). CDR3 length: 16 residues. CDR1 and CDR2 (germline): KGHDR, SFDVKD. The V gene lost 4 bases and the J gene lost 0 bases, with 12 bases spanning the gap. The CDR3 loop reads CATSDPRGSSNQPQHF. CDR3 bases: TGTGCCACCAGTGACCCCCGGGGGAGTAGCAATCAGCCCCAGCATTTT.

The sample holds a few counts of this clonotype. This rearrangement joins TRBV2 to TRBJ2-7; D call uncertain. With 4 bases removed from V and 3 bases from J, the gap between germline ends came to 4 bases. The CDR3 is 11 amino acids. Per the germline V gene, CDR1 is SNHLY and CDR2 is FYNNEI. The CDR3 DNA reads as TGTGCCAGCAGTGCCCTCTACGAGCAGTACTTC. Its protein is CASSALYEQYF.

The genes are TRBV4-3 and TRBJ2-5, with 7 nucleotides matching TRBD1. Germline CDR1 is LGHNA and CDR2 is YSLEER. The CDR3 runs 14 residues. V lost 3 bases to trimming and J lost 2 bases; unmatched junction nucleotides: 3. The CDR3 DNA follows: TGCGCCAGCAGCCAGCTGGGACAGCAAGAGACCCAGTACTTC. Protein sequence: CASSQLGQQETQYF.

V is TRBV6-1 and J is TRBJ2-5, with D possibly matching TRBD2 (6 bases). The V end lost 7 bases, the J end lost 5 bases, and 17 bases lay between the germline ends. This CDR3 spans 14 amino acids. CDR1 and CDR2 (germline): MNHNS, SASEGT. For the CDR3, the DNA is TGTGCCAGCATTTTCACGGGAGCGGTGGAGACCCAGTACTTC. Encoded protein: CASIFTGAVETQYF.

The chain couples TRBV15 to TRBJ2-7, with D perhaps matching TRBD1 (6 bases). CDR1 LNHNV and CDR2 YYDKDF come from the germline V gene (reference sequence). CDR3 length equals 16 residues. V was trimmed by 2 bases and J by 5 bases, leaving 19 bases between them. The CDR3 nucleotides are TGTGCCACCAGCAGACAAATGAGCCCTGGACAGAACGAGCAGTACTTC. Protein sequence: CATSRQMSPGQNEQYF.

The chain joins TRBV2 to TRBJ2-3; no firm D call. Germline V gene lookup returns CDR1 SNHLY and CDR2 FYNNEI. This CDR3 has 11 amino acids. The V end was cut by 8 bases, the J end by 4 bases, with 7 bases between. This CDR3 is CASLASDTQYF. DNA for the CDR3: TGTGCCAGCTTAGCCTCAGATACGCAGTATTTT.

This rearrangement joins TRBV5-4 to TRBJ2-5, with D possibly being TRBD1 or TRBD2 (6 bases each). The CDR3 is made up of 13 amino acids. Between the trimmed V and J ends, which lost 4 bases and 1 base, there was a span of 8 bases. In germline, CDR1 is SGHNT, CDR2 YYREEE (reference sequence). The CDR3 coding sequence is TGTGCCAGCAGCAGGGGGGCCCAAGAGACCCAGTACTTC. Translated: CASSRGAQETQYF.

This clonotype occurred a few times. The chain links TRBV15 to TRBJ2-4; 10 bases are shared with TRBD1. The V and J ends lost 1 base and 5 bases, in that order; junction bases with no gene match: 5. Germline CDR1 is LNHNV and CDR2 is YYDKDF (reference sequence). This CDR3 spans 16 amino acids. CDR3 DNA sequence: TGTGCCACCAGCAGAGTTAGGGGGACAGGGGAAAACATTCAGTACTTC. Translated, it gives CATSRVRGTGENIQYF.

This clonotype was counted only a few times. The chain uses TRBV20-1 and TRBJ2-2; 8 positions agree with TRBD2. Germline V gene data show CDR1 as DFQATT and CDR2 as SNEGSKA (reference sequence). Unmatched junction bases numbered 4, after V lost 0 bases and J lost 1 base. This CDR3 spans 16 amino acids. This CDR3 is CSARDLAGGNTGELFF. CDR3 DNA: TGCAGTGCTAGAGATCTGGCGGGAGGGAACACCGGGGAGCTGTTTTTT.